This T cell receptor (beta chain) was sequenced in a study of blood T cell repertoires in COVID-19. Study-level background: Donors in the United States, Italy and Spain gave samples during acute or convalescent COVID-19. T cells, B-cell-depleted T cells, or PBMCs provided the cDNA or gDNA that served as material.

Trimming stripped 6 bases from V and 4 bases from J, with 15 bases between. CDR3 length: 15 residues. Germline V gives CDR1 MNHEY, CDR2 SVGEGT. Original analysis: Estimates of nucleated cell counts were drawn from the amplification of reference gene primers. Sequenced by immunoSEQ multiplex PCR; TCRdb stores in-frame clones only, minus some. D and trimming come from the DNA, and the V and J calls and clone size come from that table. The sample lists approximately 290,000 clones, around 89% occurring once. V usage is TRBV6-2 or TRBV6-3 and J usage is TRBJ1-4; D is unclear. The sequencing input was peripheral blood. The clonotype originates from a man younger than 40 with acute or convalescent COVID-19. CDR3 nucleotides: TGTGCCAGCAGCCACCTCGGAGCCATTAATGAAAAACTGTTTTTT. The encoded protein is CASSHLGAINEKLFF.